Sequencing of this T cell receptor (beta chain) was carried out in a study of blood T cell repertoires in COVID-19. Study-level background: Sites across the United States, Italy and Spain contributed samples from acute and convalescent COVID-19. T cells, B-cell-depleted T cells, or PBMCs provided the cDNA or gDNA that served as material.

This CDR3 is built from 13 residues. Germline CDR1 reads LNHNV; CDR2 reads YYDKDF (reference sequence). V was trimmed by 6 bases and J by 4 bases, leaving 9 bases between them. Clones were sequenced by immunoSEQ multiplex PCR, and TCRdb holds only the in-frame ones, with some missing. Of around 46,000 clones in the sample, 86% were seen once. The receptor comes from a man aged 60 to 69 with active or convalescent COVID-19. Sequencing was performed on peripheral blood. The rearrangement links TRBV15 to TRBJ2-2; the D is unclear. CDR3 amino acids: CATSRLVTGELFF. In DNA form, the CDR3 reads TGTGCCACCAGTCGACTGGTCACCGGGGAGCTGTTTTTT.